The sequence of this T cell receptor (beta chain) was determined in a study of T cell responses to AZD1222 COVID-19 vaccine. Whole-study results and caveats: Receipt of two AZD1222 doses was followed by a rise in Spike-specific TCR breadth and depth. Among those given AZD1222, only six were seropositive at baseline.

Sequencing was performed with immunoSEQ multiplex PCR; in TCRdb, only in-frame clones are kept and a portion is missing. The sample yields some 130,000 clones, 80% to 90% seen once. Whether given at about 4 or about 12 weeks, second doses were pooled. Notes on this clone: What it binds is not known.

The length of the CDR3 is 13 residues. V was clipped by 2 bases and J by 0 bases, with 6 bases between them. Germline V gene sequence: CDR1 SQVTM, CDR2 ANQGSEA. V gene TRBV29-1 combines with J gene TRBJ2-3; D ambiguous. The sequence came from an adult who received the AZD1222 COVID-19 vaccine. Sequenced here: peripheral blood, sampled 28 days after the second AZD1222 dose. The CDR3 bases are TGCAGCGTTGAAATTCCTAGCACAGATACGCAGTATTTT. It translates to CSVEIPSTDTQYF.